These T cell receptor beta chains were read from a single sample in a study of immune evolution from preneoplasia to lung adenocarcinoma. Profiling relied on immunoSEQ multiplex PCR, and the TCRdb table lists in-frame clones only, not all of them. The repertoire has roughly 13,000 clones, more than 80% of them found once; the top ten carry around 4.7%. Sequences were obtained from FFPE minimally invasive lung adenocarcinoma tissue. The receptors derive from a person between 65 and 79 years old with lung adenocarcinoma. The CDR3 runs from the conserved cysteine through the conserved F or W. The order of the fields is V gene, D gene, clone size, J gene, CDR3 protein, CDR3 DNA. A D gene is named only where the DNA matches it firmly. Only part of the rows carry a size: once, few, many, or a class if the clone is expanded.

V: TRBV21-1
D: -
size: -
J: TRBJ2-7
CDR3: CASSRGTDRGNSGSKRSGLYEQYF
DNA: TGTGCCAGCAGTAGGGGGACGGACAGGGGTAATAGCGGGAGCAAGCGTTCGGGCTTATACGAGCAGTACTTC

V: TRBV6-6
D: -
size: -
J: TRBJ1-1
CDR3: CASSWAGYDTEAFF
DNA: TGTGCCAGCAGTTGGGCAGGGTACGACACTGAAGCTTTCTTT

V: TRBV27
D: TRBD2
size: -
J: TRBJ2-1
CDR3: CASSSWGLASEQFF
DNA: TGTGCCAGCAGTTCCTGGGGACTAGCAAGCGAGCAGTTCTTC

V: TRBV2
D: TRBD1
size: -
J: TRBJ1-2
CDR3: CASRQTGGLSGYTF
DNA: TGTGCCAGCCGACAGACAGGGGGACTTTCCGGCTACACCTTC

V: TRBV21-1
D: -
size: -
J: TRBJ2-2
CDR3: CASSKDLGTREAPNTGELFF
DNA: TGTGCCAGCAGCAAAGACCTCGGGACGCGAGAGGCCCCGAACACCGGGGAGCTGTTTTTT

V: TRBV30
D: -
size: once
J: TRBJ2-2
CDR3: CAWTPRFANTGELFF
DNA: TGTGCCTGGACGCCCAGGTTCGCGAACACCGGGGAGCTGTTTTTT

V: TRBV28
D: -
size: -
J: TRBJ1-4
CDR3: CASSLSGDSEKLFF
DNA: TGTGCCAGCAGTTTATCAGGGGATTCTGAAAAACTGTTTTTT

V: TRBV5-1
D: -
size: -
J: TRBJ1-5
CDR3: CASSLDGDSNQPQHF
DNA: TGCGCCAGCAGCTTAGATGGGGACAGCAATCAGCCCCAGCATTTT

V: TRBV7-9
D: -
size: -
J: TRBJ2-1
CDR3: CASSLDAKGMFF
DNA: TGTGCCAGCAGCTTAGATGCGAAGGGAATGTTCTTC

V: TRBV19
D: -
size: -
J: TRBJ1-6
CDR3: CASSMGEFQSPLHF
DNA: TGTGCCAGTAGTATGGGAGAGTTTCAATCACCCCTCCACTTT

V: TRBV10-1
D: -
size: -
J: TRBJ1-5
CDR3: CASSGRDIDQPQHF
DNA: TGCGCCAGCAGCGGCCGGGACATAGATCAGCCCCAGCATTTT

V: TRBV19
D: -
size: -
J: TRBJ1-5
CDR3: CASRGGQGGNQPQHF
DNA: TGTGCCAGTAGAGGGGGGCAGGGAGGCAATCAGCCCCAGCATTTT

V: TRBV27
D: -
size: -
J: TRBJ1-1
CDR3: CASSFTRGTEAFF
DNA: TGTGCCAGCAGCTTTACACGGGGCACTGAAGCTTTCTTT

V: TRBV28
D: -
size: medium-sized
J: TRBJ2-1
CDR3: CASSGVYKGQTNEQFF
DNA: TGTGCCAGCAGTGGTGTGTATAAAGGTCAGACCAATGAGCAGTTCTTC

V: TRBV28
D: -
size: -
J: TRBJ1-1
CDR3: CASSTQGRGRTEAFF
DNA: TGTGCCAGCAGTACCCAGGGTCGGGGGAGGACTGAAGCTTTCTTT

V: TRBV9
D: -
size: -
J: TRBJ1-2
CDR3: CASSVELGRPAF
DNA: TGTGCCAGCAGCGTAGAGTTGGGCCGACCCGCCTTC

V: TRBV20-1
D: -
size: -
J: TRBJ2-7
CDR3: CSAGGRGEQYF
DNA: TGCAGTGCTGGGGGGCGGGGCGAGCAGTACTTC

V: TRBV15
D: TRBD1
size: -
J: TRBJ2-3
CDR3: CATSRVQGADLNTQYF
DNA: TGTGCCACCAGCAGAGTACAGGGGGCGGACTTAAATACGCAGTATTTT

V: TRBV9
D: -
size: -
J: TRBJ1-1
CDR3: CASSVVPPAMTTEAFF
DNA: TGTGCCAGCAGCGTAGTCCCGCCCGCCATGACCACTGAAGCTTTCTTT

V: TRBV18
D: -
size: -
J: TRBJ1-4
CDR3: CASSSYRTTNEKLFF
DNA: TGTGCCAGCTCTTCATACAGAACCACTAATGAAAAACTGTTTTTT

V: TRBV28
D: TRBD2
size: -
J: TRBJ2-3
CDR3: CASSPEREGIDTQYF
DNA: TGTGCCAGCAGTCCGGAGCGGGAGGGCATAGATACGCAGTATTTT

V: TRBV19
D: -
size: -
J: TRBJ1-1
CDR3: CASGPPTMGRTEAFF
DNA: TGTGCCAGCGGTCCCCCGACAATGGGGCGAACTGAAGCTTTCTTT